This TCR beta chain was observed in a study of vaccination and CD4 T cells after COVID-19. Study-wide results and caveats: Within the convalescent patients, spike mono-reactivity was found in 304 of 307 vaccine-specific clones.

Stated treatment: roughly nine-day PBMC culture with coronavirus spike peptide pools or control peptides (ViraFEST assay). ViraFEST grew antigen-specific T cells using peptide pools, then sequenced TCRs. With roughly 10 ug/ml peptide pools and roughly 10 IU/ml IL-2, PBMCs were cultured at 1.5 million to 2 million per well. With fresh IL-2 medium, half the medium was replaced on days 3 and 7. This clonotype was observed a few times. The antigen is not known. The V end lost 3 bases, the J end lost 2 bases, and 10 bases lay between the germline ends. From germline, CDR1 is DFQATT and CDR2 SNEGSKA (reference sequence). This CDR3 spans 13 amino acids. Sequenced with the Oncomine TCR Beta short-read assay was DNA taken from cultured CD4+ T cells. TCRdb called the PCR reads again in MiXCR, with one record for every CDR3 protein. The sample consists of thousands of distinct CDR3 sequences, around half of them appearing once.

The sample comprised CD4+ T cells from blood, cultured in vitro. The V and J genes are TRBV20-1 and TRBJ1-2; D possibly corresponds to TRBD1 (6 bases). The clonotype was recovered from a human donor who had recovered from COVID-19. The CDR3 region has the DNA TGCAGTGCTAGTGGGGGACAAAACTATGGCTACACCTTC. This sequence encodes CSASGGQNYGYTF.